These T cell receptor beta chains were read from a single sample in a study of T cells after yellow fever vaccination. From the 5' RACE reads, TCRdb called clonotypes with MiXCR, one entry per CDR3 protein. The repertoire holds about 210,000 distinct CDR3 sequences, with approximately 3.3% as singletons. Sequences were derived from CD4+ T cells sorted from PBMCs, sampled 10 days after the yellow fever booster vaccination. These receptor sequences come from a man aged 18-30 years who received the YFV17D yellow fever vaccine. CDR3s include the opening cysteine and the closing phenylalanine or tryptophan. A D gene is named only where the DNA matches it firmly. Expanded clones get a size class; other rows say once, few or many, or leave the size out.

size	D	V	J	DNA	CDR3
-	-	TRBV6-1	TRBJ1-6	TGTGCCAGCAGGGCTTCCGAGGGAATCTATAATTCACCCCTCCACTTT	CASRASEGIYNSPLHF
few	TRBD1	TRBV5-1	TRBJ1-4	TGCGCCAGCAGCACCGGACAGGGGGGGAATGAAAAACTGTTTTTT	CASSTGQGGNEKLFF
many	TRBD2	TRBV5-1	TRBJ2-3	TGCGCCAGCAGCTTGACTAGCGGCACAGATACGCAGTATTTT	CASSLTSGTDTQYF
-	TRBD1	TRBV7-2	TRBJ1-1	TGTGCCAGCAGCTTACGGACAGGGGTAGGAACTGAAGCTTTCTTT	CASSLRTGVGTEAFF
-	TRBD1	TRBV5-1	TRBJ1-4	TGCGCCAGCAGCTTTTTAGGACAGGGGAGAGAAAAACTGTTTTTT	CASSFLGQGREKLFF
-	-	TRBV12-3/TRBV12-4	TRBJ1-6	TGTGCCAGCAGTTTTCATTACCCCACAGGGCAAGCCCTCCACTTT	CASSFHYPTGQALHF
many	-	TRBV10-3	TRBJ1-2	TGTGCCATCAGTGGAGGGGGATCGAACTATGGCTACACCTTC	CAISGGGSNYGYTF
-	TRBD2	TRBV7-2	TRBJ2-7	TGTGCCAGCAGCTTAGACTCTAGCGGGGGATACGAGCAGTACTTC	CASSLDSSGGYEQYF
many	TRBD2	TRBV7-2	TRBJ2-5	TGTGCCAGCAGCCGGGGACTAGCGGGGACCGAGACCCAGTACTTC	CASSRGLAGTETQYF
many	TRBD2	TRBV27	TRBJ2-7	TGTGCCAGCGGGGGGCGGGAGGGCTACGAGCAGTACTTC	CASGGREGYEQYF
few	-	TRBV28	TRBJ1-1	TGTGCCAGCAGTTTCCCGACGGGGACTGAAGCTTTCTTT	CASSFPTGTEAFF
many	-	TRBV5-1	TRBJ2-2	TGCGCCAGCAGCTTGACCGGGACAAGGAGGGCCGGGGAGCTGTTTTTT	CASSLTGTRRAGELFF
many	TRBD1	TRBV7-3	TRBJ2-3	TGTGCCAGCAGCTTAAGGGGACAGGGGACAGATACGCAGTATTTT	CASSLRGQGTDTQYF
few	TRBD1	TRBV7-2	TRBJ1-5	TGTGCCAGCACCTTGGACAGGGGGCGTCAGCCCCAGCATTTT	CASTLDRGRQPQHF
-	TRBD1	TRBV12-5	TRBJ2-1	TGTGCTAGTGGTCCCAGCGGAAGGGGGCGCAATGAGCAGTTCTTC	CASGPSGRGRNEQFF
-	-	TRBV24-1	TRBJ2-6	TGTGCCACCAGTGGATCGAACTCTGGGGCCAACGTCCTGACTTTC	CATSGSNSGANVLTF
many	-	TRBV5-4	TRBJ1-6	TGTGCCAGCAGCCGGACGGGGTCACCCCTCCACTTT	CASSRTGSPLHF
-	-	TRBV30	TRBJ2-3	TGTGCCTCCAAACTAACAGGATTCACAGATACGCAGTATTTT	CASKLTGFTDTQYF
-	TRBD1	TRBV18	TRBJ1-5	TGTGCCAGCTCACCGAACCTGGTGGCAGGGGGTCCTCAGCCCCAGCATTTT	CASSPNLVAGGPQPQHF
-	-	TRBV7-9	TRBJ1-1	TGTGCCAGCAGCTTTGGACAAGACACTGAAGCTTTCTTT	CASSFGQDTEAFF
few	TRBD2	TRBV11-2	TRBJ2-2	TGTGCCAGCAGTCCCCGGACTAGCTACCCCGGGGAGCTGTTTTTT	CASSPRTSYPGELFF
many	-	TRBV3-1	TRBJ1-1	TGTGCCAGCAGCCAAGGCTACGCGGGACTTGAAGCTTTCTTT	CASSQGYAGLEAFF
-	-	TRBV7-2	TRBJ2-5	TGTGCCAGCAGCTTCAACAGGGGAGGAGAGACCCAGTACTTC	CASSFNRGGETQYF
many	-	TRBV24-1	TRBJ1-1	TGTGCCACCAGTGACCTAGCGGCAGGGACGAACACTGAAGCTTTCTTT	CATSDLAAGTNTEAFF
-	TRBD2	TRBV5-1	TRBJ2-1	TGCGCCAGCAGCTGGAGCGGGGGGGGCGCCAATGAGCAGTTCTTC	CASSWSGGGANEQFF
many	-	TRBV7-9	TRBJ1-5	TGTGCCAGCGGGGGGCAGGACCTCATTCAGCCCCAGCATTTT	CASGGQDLIQPQHF
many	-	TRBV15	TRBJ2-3	TGTGCCACCAGCAGAGGTAGCCCCACAGATACGCAGTATTTT	CATSRGSPTDTQYF
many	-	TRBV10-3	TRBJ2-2	TGTGCCATCAGTGGGAACAGGTCCGGGGAGCTGTTTTTT	CAISGNRSGELFF
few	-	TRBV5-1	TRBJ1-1	TGCGCCAGCAGCTTGGAGGGGACCAGCCGGGGCTCCTCCGGGACTTTCTTT	CASSLEGTSRGSSGTFF
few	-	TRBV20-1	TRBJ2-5	TGCAGTGCTTATGGTCAGACAGAGACCCAGTACTTC	CSAYGQTETQYF
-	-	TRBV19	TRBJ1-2	TGTGCCAGTAGGATATTTCAACCGGGGGACTATGGCTACACCTTC	CASRIFQPGDYGYTF
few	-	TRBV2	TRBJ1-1	TGTGCCAGCAGTGTCGGCATCGAAGCTTTCTTT	CASSVGIEAFF
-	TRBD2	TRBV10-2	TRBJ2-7	TGCGCCAGCAGTAACCTCGGGGGGGCCGAGTACGAGCAGTACTTC	CASSNLGGAEYEQYF
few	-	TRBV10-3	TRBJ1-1	TGTGCCATCAGTGGGGGTGAGGTCCCGGCTTTCTTT	CAISGGEVPAFF
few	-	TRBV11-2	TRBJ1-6	TGTGCCAGCAGCCCTCAGGCCTTAAGGGTAACGGAGGCCCTCCACTTT	CASSPQALRVTEALHF
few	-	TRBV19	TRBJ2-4	TGTGCCAGTACCTCAACAGTAGCCAAAAACATTCAGTACTTC	CASTSTVAKNIQYF
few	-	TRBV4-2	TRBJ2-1	TGTGCCAGCAGCCAAGAAGCGCTAGTCTCGAATGAGCAGTTCTTC	CASSQEALVSNEQFF
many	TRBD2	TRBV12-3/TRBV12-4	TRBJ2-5	TGTGCCAGCAGTCGGACTAGCGGGGCCGAGACCCAGTACTTC	CASSRTSGAETQYF
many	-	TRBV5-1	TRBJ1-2	TGCGCCAGCAGCTTGACAGGTTATACTAACTATGGCTACACCTTC	CASSLTGYTNYGYTF
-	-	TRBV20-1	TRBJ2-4	TGCAGTGCTCCGGGGTTAGCAGGAGGAAACATTCAGTACTTC	CSAPGLAGGNIQYF
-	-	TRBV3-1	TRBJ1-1	TGTGCCAGCAGCCAACGGGGGGATGAAGCTTTCTTT	CASSQRGDEAFF
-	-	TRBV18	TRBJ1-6	TGTGCCAGCTCCCTCTACAGACAGCCCGACTATAATTCACCCCTCCACTTT	CASSLYRQPDYNSPLHF
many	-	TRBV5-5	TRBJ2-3	TGTGCCAGCAGCCAAGACTATAGCACAGATACGCAGTATTTT	CASSQDYSTDTQYF
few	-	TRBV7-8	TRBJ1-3	TGTGCCAGCAGCTTAGTACAGGTCTCACTTGGAAACACCATATATTTT	CASSLVQVSLGNTIYF
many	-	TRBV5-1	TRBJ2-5	TGCGCCAGCAGCGTACTAGCTTCCCAAGAGACCCAGTACTTC	CASSVLASQETQYF
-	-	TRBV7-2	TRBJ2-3	TGTGCCAGCAGCTTAAACGGGGGCCATGGCCCAGATACGCAGTATTTT	CASSLNGGHGPDTQYF
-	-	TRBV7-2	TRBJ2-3	TGTGCCAGCAGCTTATATTCAACTAGCACAGATACGCAGTATTTT	CASSLYSTSTDTQYF
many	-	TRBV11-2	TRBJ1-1	TGTGCCAGCAGCTTAGATTCGGTGGATGGTAGGGCTTTCTTT	CASSLDSVDGRAFF
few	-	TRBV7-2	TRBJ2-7	TGTGCCAGCAGCCCGCAAGCGCAGTGGCAGTACTTC	CASSPQAQWQYF
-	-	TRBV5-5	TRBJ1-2	TGTGCCAGCAGCTTGAGGGGTTTCTATGGCTACACCTTC	CASSLRGFYGYTF
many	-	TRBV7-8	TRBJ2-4	TGTGCCAGCAGCTTAGAAAGGCGGGGGAAGGGGGGGAAGGGCATTCAGTACTTC	CASSLERRGKGGKGIQYF